Below are 17 T cell receptor beta chains sequenced from a single sample in a study of vaccination effects on CD4 cells after COVID-19. Sequenced by immunoSEQ multiplex PCR; TCRdb stores in-frame clones only, minus some. The sample records 50,000 or so clones, roughly 79% being singletons. CD4+ T cells specific for antigen were expanded with viral peptide pools by the ViraFEST assay before sequencing. Following 10 days of culture, CD4+ T cells were isolated. People in the vaccine group had not been infected with SARS-CoV-2 before, and their nucleocapsid antibodies were negative. No antigens are known for them. The starting material was CD4+ T cells from PBMCs cultured with HCoV-OC43 spike peptides, obtained before COVID-19 vaccination. Specified subset: HCoV-OC43 spike overlapping peptide pool stimulation. All receptors derive from a human donor who received a COVID-19 vaccine.

This chain links TRBV24-1 with TRBJ2-7, with D maybe TRBD1 (6 bases). CDR3 length: 14 amino acids. CDR1 KGHDR and CDR2 SFDVKD come from the germline V gene. V gave up 9 bases and J gave up 0 bases, with 14 bases separating them. The CDR3 here is CATPHRVRSYEQYV. Written as DNA, the CDR3 is TGTGCCACCCCCCACAGGGTTCGCTCCTACGAGCAGTACGTC.

The V and J genes are TRBV5-1 and TRBJ2-5; no clear D gene. Deletions cut 3 bases from V and 1 base from J, with 10 bases between. The CDR3 covers 14 residues. CDR1 is SGHRS, CDR2 YFSETQ, per germline. The CDR3 DNA reads TGCGCCAGCAGCTATGGTCCGAGCCAAGAGACCCAGTACTTC. Translation gives CASSYGPSQETQYF.

The chain couples TRBV9 to TRBJ1-2; D is unresolved. CDR3 length equals 16 residues. V was shortened by 7 bases and J by 0 bases, with 19 bases between the two germline ends. Germline V CDR1 and CDR2: SGDLS, YYNGEE. CDR3 residues: CASSDGGLITNYGYTF. DNA of the CDR3: TGTGCCAGCTCGGACGGAGGCCTCATCACTAACTATGGCTACACCTTC.

This clone occurred once. The rearrangement joins TRBV5-6 to TRBJ2-3; D could derive from TRBD1 or TRBD2 (6 bases each). Trimming shortened V by 3 bases and J by 4 bases, and 15 bases separated the two germline ends. CDR1 is SGHDT, CDR2 YYEEEE, per germline. The CDR3 totals 15 residues. This CDR3 is CASSSQGSGADTQYF. The CDR3, as DNA: TGTGCCAGCAGCTCACAGGGATCGGGGGCAGATACGCAGTATTTT.

The V gene is TRBV7-2, the J gene TRBJ1-2; D unresolved. This CDR3 comprises 15 residues. V dropped 4 bases and J dropped 0 bases, with 12 bases sitting between them. Germline V gene data show CDR1 as SGHTA and CDR2 as FQGNSA. The CDR3 sequence is CASSSVAGANYGYTF. The CDR3 bases are TGTGCCAGCAGCTCGGTAGCAGGAGCTAACTATGGCTACACCTTC.

V is TRBV5-1 and J is TRBJ2-1; the D is unclear. Germline V gives CDR1 SGHRS, CDR2 YFSETQ. Deletions cut 0 bases from V and 2 bases from J, with 9 bases between. CDR3 length: 15 amino acids. The CDR3 sequence is CASSLEVVAYNEQFF. CDR3 nucleotide sequence: TGCGCCAGCAGCTTGGAAGTAGTCGCCTACAATGAGCAGTTCTTC.

The rearrangement links TRBV18 to TRBJ2-5, with a tentative D call TRBD1 (5 bases). V shed 2 bases and J shed 3 bases, with 25 bases lying between them. CDR1 and CDR2 (germline): KGHSH, LQKENI. The CDR3 covers 19 residues. The chain's CDR3 is CASSPIWQLPSGAKETQYF. The CDR3 region has the DNA TGTGCCAGCTCACCAATTTGGCAGCTCCCCTCTGGGGCCAAAGAGACCCAGTACTTC.

This chain joins TRBV28 and TRBJ1-1; 12 nucleotides match TRBD1. Trimming took 8 bases from V and 5 from J; bases not matched to a gene: 15. There are 17 residues in the CDR3. CDR1 is MDHEN and CDR2 is SYDVKM in the germline V gene. CDR3 sequence reads: CASRKGGTGGGGTEAFF. The CDR3 nucleotides are TGTGCCAGCCGAAAAGGTGGGACAGGGGGCGGTGGGACTGAAGCTTTCTTT.

This clone was seen a few times. The chain employs TRBV12-3 or TRBV12-4 and TRBJ1-3; D uncertain. CDR3 length equals 11 residues. Trimming cost V 5 bases and J 5 bases, with 4 bases left between them. The CDR3, as DNA: TGTGCCAGCAGTCGGAGAAACACCATATATTTT. Amino acid sequence: CASSRRNTIYF.

The V call is TRBV7-3, the J call TRBJ2-5, with D perhaps TRBD2 (5 bases). The V end lost 0 bases, the J end lost 4 bases, and 18 bases lay between the germline ends. CDR3 length: 17 amino acids. Germline CDR1 reads SGHTA; CDR2 reads FQGTGA. CDR3 protein: CASSLTGGSLAGETQYF. The CDR3 DNA follows: TGTGCCAGCAGCTTAACGGGTGGGTCTCTAGCAGGAGAGACCCAGTACTTC.

The chain is built from TRBV6-5 and TRBJ1-5; a possible D gene is TRBD1 (5 bases). In germline, CDR1 is MNHEY, CDR2 SVGAGI. The V and J ends lost 6 bases and 1 base respectively, with 13 bases between them. The CDR3 extends over 15 amino acids. The CDR3 reads CASSQTGLSNQPQHF. CDR3 coding DNA: TGTGCCAGCAGCCAGACGGGACTGAGCAATCAGCCCCAGCATTTT.

Only one count was recorded for this clone. The V and J genes are TRBV28 and TRBJ1-1, with TRBD1 identical over 8 bases. The germline V gene encodes CDR1 MDHEN and CDR2 SYDVKM. Trimming at V came to 6 bases and at J to 3 bases, leaving 6 bases not matched to a gene. The length of the CDR3 is 14 residues. CDR3 coding DNA: TGTGCCAGCAGCGCTGACAGGGGATACACTGAAGCTTTCTTT. This translates into CASSADRGYTEAFF.

J is TRBJ2-1 and V is TRBV6-2 or TRBV6-3; 12 positions match TRBD2. The ends lost 4 bases at V and 9 bases at J; junction bases unmatched: 7. CDR1 MNHEY and CDR2 SVGEGT come from the germline V gene. The CDR3 has 15 residues. This chain's CDR3 is CASSSLAGGLVEQFF. DNA of the CDR3: TGTGCCAGCAGTTCCCTAGCGGGGGGGCTCGTTGAGCAGTTCTTC.

The chain employs TRBV4-3 and TRBJ1-3; no firm D call. Between the trimmed V and J ends, which lost 4 bases and 0 bases, there was a span of 7 bases. The CDR3 totals 14 residues. The germline gives CDR1 LGHNA, CDR2 YSLEER. CDR3 coding DNA: TGCGCCAGCAGCCGGCAGGTCTCTGGAAACACCATATATTTT. Its translation is CASSRQVSGNTIYF.

The V and J genes are TRBV3-1 (or the pseudogene TRBV3-2) and TRBJ1-4, with D hard to call. Germline-derived CDR1 and CDR2 are LGHDT and YNNKEL (reference sequence). V was pared by 0 bases and J by 8 bases, with 10 bases between. The CDR3 is 14 residues long. The CDR3 nucleotides are TGTGCCAGCAGCCAAGAATGGACGGGGGAAAAACTGTTTTTT. Protein product: CASSQEWTGEKLFF.

This sequence joins TRBV5-1 and TRBJ1-2, with no clear D. Germline V CDR1 and CDR2: SGHRS, YFSETQ. V shed 4 bases and J shed 10 bases, with 17 bases lying between them. The length of the CDR3 is 13 residues. CDR3 sequence: CASSPEVLGYYTF. The CDR3 nucleotides are TGCGCCAGCAGCCCCGAGGTGCTCGGCTACTACACCTTC.

The chain recombines TRBV14 with TRBJ1-4; D not resolved. The CDR3 contains 14 residues. Germline CDR1 reads SGHDN; CDR2 reads FVKESK. The ends were cut back, 4 bases at V and 0 bases at J, with 6 bases in the middle. Written as DNA, the CDR3 is TGTGCCAGCAGCCGCCGAACAACTAATGAAAAACTGTTTTTT. Translated, it gives CASSRRTTNEKLFF.